Here is one T cell receptor beta chain with its context. The specificity of this receptor is unknown. No base qualities exist here, and no much larger clone lies one base off it. To sequence the TCRbeta CDR3 region, genomic DNA was isolated from the sorted cells. The immunoSEQ Assay was used for sequencing of TCRbeta CDR3 regions. What TCRdb holds here is the immuneACCESS table cut down to in-frame rearrangements. Part of the clones is not present; checked against another copy, under half of the missing clones reflect an unresolved V gene, and the others are unexplained. Recorded for this sample are some 67,000 clones; around 89% of them occurred a single time. Clones ranked in the top ten supply under 0.7% of the sample. Per the germline V gene (reference sequence), MNHNY is the CDR1 and SVGAGI is the CDR2. Reading from cysteine to phenylalanine, the CDR3 counts 15 amino acids. CDR3 DNA is the only sequence kept; it has 45 bases, read in frame from the first base. V and J are truncated by 2 bases and 5 bases respectively, leaving an intervening sequence of 13 bases.

These data come from a study of OX40 agonist ivuxolimab in advanced cancers. General notes on the study: Ivuxolimab was an agonistic, fully human IgG2 monoclonal antibody directed against OX40 (CD134), a costimulatory receptor. Intravenous ivuxolimab was administered to patients every 2 weeks at six dose levels: 0.01, 0.1, 0.3, 1.5, 3 and 10 mg/kg. Of the approximately 53 patients in dose escalation, about 20 had hepatocellular carcinoma, roughly 15 had melanoma, 9 had renal cell carcinoma and 9 had head and neck cancer. In the dose-escalation cohort, more than 75% of patients were male, and the mean age was approximately 60 years, with a range of about 23 to 90. Prior anti-PD-1, anti-PD-L1 or anti-CTLA-4 therapy was permitted, and 35% to 40% of dose-escalation patients had received checkpoint inhibitors. Partial responses occurred in three dose-escalation patients, of whom one had hepatocellular carcinoma and two had cutaneous melanoma. Peripheral TCRbeta sequencing was intended to test whether TCR sequence diversity was altered and clonal T-cell expansion was caused by ivuxolimab. The monotherapy dose-escalation portion (N ≈ 52 patients) of the phase I ivuxolimab trial is reported in the paper.

The trial excluded patients who had a history of autoimmune disease or were on systemic immunosuppression. Peripheral blood for TCR sequencing was collected from all dose cohorts at baseline, on cycle 4 day 1, and on cycle 7 day 1. Samples were obtained from an open-label, multicenter, first-in-human phase I dose-escalation trial of ivuxolimab. Adults with locally advanced or metastatic head and neck squamous cell, hepatocellular, melanoma or renal cell carcinoma were enrolled in the trial. Before TCR sequencing, CD4+ and CD8+ T cells were separately sorted from peripheral blood. On the study overall, not on this receptor specifically: On average, CD8+ T cells showed more expanded clones than CD4+ T cells after ivuxolimab. In the 0.1-3.0 mg/kg groups, partial responders were among the patients with the lowest normalized peripheral clonal expansion, particularly in CD8+ T cells. At doses from 0.1 to 3.0 mg/kg, clonal expansion was seen in both CD4+ and CD8+ blood T cells between baseline and week 6. The antigen specificity of the peripheral T cells that underwent clonal expansion was not determined. Low levels of normalized T-cell clonal expansion were also seen in some patients who did not respond.

The sequences come from CD4+ or CD8+ T cells sorted from blood, collected in a trial of the OX40 agonist ivuxolimab. The TCR sequence derives from an adult with an advanced solid tumor such as melanoma, head and neck, liver or kidney cancer. The chain employs TRBV6-6 and TRBJ2-1; the D gene cannot be resolved beyond TRBD1 or TRBD2, each matching 5 bases. The DNA reads TGTGCCAGCAGTTACCCAGCCGGGGCACACAATGAGCAGTTCTTC. It translates as CASSYPAGAHNEQFF.